The clone carrying this T cell receptor (beta chain) was seen a handful of times. What it binds is unknown. These data originate in a study of T cell repertoires in cytomegalovirus infection. Study in general: The study used recently identified HLA-C-restricted and well-studied HLA-B-restricted CMV epitopes. An indication of both CMV infection and matching HLA type came from public TCR beta signatures. Regarding the study as a whole: Pooled public TCR beta family frequency picked out CMV carriers with the relevant HLA. Ex vivo, HLA-C-restricted CMV-specific TCR beta clonotypes prevailed over the rest of the response.

The CDR3 loop spans 14 amino acids. V shed 3 bases and J shed 5 bases, with 14 bases lying between them. Per germline, CDR1 ENHRY and CDR2 SYGVKD. One entry per CDR3 protein, called by TCRdb with MiXCR from the reads. Of about 890,000 distinct CDR3 sequences in the sample, about a third were seen once. The gene calls are TRBV10-3 and TRBJ2-7; D is undetermined. The origin of this receptor is a human donor in good health (CMV status not recorded). Some clones in this sample may be carry-over from other donors' samples. This specimen consisted of cultured CD8+ T cells from PBMCs, obtained from culture after CMV antigen stimulation. The DNA for the CDR3 is TGTGCCATCAGTGATTTAGGTCGTCGACACGAGCAGTACTTC. It translates to CAISDLGRRHEQYF.